Listed here are 17 T cell receptor beta chains from one sample, sequenced in a study of identical twins' blood T cells. TCRdb passed the 5' RACE reads through MiXCR, listing each CDR3 protein once. The data contain 300,000 to 400,000 distinct CDR3 sequences, about 28% of them singletons. The sample consisted of PBMCs. All receptors derive from a woman between 18 and 50 years old in good health.

This chain joins TRBV14 and TRBJ1-1, with D possibly matching TRBD1 (5 bases). Germline V gives CDR1 SGHDN, CDR2 FVKESK. The V gene lost 9 bases and the J gene lost 4 bases, with 12 bases spanning the gap. The CDR3 is 12 amino acids. The CDR3 nucleotides read TGTGCCAGTCGGGGGGGTACCACTGAAGCTTTCTTT. The encoded protein is CASRGGTTEAFF. The variable domain in full, with the rest retrieved from reference TRBV14 and TRBJ1-1, is EAGVTQFPSHSVIEKGQTVTLRCDPISGHDNLYWYRRVMGKEIKFLLHFVKESKQDESGMPNNRFLAERTGGTYSTLKVQPAELEDSGVYFCASRGGTTEAFFGQGTRLTVV.

This chain joins TRBV6-2 or TRBV6-3 and TRBJ1-1; D gene unclear. V was clipped by 6 bases and J by 0 bases, with 5 bases between them. Looked up from germline, CDR1 is MNHEY and CDR2 is SVGEGT. This CDR3 has 12 amino acids. The CDR3 nucleotides read TGTGCCAGCAGCGAGGTGAACACTGAAGCTTTCTTT. Protein sequence: CASSEVNTEAFF.

This clonotype has only a few counts. The V gene is TRBV7-8, the J gene TRBJ2-2, with a weak D call TRBD1 (5 bases). Germline CDR1 is SGHVS and CDR2 is FQNEAQ. V lost 7 bases, J lost 1 base, and 13 bases lay in between. CDR3 length equals 15 residues. The CDR3 sequence is CASTPDTRNTGELFF. The CDR3 coding sequence is TGTGCCAGCACCCCGGACACTCGGAACACCGGGGAGCTGTTTTTT.

The chain combines TRBV12-3 or TRBV12-4 with TRBJ2-3, with D possibly matching TRBD1 (6 bases). V was trimmed by 8 bases and J by 6 bases, leaving 15 bases between them. CDR3 length: 13 residues. The CDR3: CASLSPGVDTQYF. CDR3 bases: TGTGCCAGCCTGTCCCCAGGGGTGGATACGCAGTATTTT.

The rearrangement uses TRBV12-5 and TRBJ1-5; D call uncertain. There are 15 residues in the CDR3. V was cut by 3 bases and J by 5 bases, with 14 bases left in between. Germline V CDR1 and CDR2: LGHNT, FRNRAP. The CDR3 sequence is CASGFGWKFDQPQHF. The CDR3 DNA follows: TGTGCTAGTGGTTTTGGGTGGAAATTCGATCAGCCCCAGCATTTT. The variable domain in full, completed from reference TRBV12-5 and TRBJ1-5, reads DARVTQTPRHKVTEMGQEVTMRCQPILGHNTVFWYRQTMMQGLELLAYFRNRAPLDDSGMPKDRFSAEMPDATLATLKIQPSEPRDSAVYFCASGFGWKFDQPQHFGDGTRLSIL.

This chain connects TRBV6-1 to TRBJ1-1; D uncertain. V lost 4 bases and J 1 base, leaving 10 bases between the germline ends. Germline CDR1 reads MNHNS; CDR2 reads SASEGT. This CDR3 spans 14 amino acids. CDR3 sequence reads: CASSAGVANTEAFF. The CDR3 DNA reads as TGTGCCAGCAGTGCCGGGGTCGCGAACACTGAAGCTTTCTTT.

The table lists this clonotype with a few counts. The rearrangement joins TRBV29-1 to TRBJ2-7; D call uncertain. CDR3 length: 13 amino acids. Germline lookup yields CDR1 SQVTM and CDR2 ANQGSEA. The V end was cut by 4 bases, the J end by 2 bases, with 12 bases between. The CDR3 is CSVVDREAYEQYF. In nucleotides, the CDR3 is TGCAGCGTTGTCGACCGTGAGGCCTACGAGCAGTACTTC.

This clonotype was observed at least ten times. V and J are TRBV12-3 or TRBV12-4 and TRBJ2-7, with TRBD1 matching 7 bases. The J segment lost 4 bases and the V segment lost 1 base, leaving 4 bases of the junction unmatched. The CDR3 covers 14 residues. The CDR3 DNA sequence: TGTGCCAGCAGTTTAGATGGCAGGGGGTACGAGCAGTACTTC. Its translation: CASSLDGRGYEQYF.

J is TRBJ1-1 and V is TRBV29-1, with no clear D. The CDR3 extends over 13 amino acids. CDR1 is SQVTM, CDR2 ANQGSEA, per germline. V lost 2 bases and J 0 bases, leaving 7 bases between the germline ends. The CDR3 reads CSVEPRMNTEAFF. The CDR3, as DNA: TGCAGCGTTGAACCGAGGATGAACACTGAAGCTTTCTTT.

Comments on this clonotype: The germline gene is not matched at one end of the junction; a read error may be the cause. The chain links TRBV5-1 to TRBJ2-1; the D call may be TRBD1 or TRBD2 (5 bases each). CDR1 is SGHRS, CDR2 YFSETQ, per germline. This CDR3 contains 14 residues. Here the CDR3 DNA reads TGCGCCAGCAGCCCCCTCATACGGGGCAATGGGCAGTTCTTC. It specifies CASSPLIRGNGQFF.

The genes are TRBV7-9 and TRBJ2-3; D is undetermined. V was pared by 5 bases and J by 6 bases, with 18 bases between. In germline, CDR1 is SEHNR, CDR2 FQNEAQ (reference sequence). The CDR3 spans 15 residues. The CDR3 coding sequence is TGTGCCAGCAGCCCTCCAGGTCATTTGGCGGATACGCAGTATTTT. This encodes CASSPPGHLADTQYF. Full variable domain (rest looked up from reference TRBV7-9 and TRBJ2-3): DTGVSQNPRHKITKRGQNVTFRCDPISEHNRLYWYRQTLGQGPEFLTYFQNEAQLEKSRLLSDRFSAERPKGSFSTLEIQRTEQGDSAMYLCASSPPGHLADTQYFGPGTRLTVL.

The chain couples TRBV12-3 or TRBV12-4 to TRBJ2-1; TRBD2 might be the D (5 bases). V was trimmed by 3 bases and J by 0 bases, leaving 15 bases between them. CDR3 length equals 17 residues. Here the CDR3 reads CASSFVLSGRSYNEQFF. CDR3 bases: TGTGCCAGCAGTTTCGTGCTAAGCGGTCGCTCCTACAATGAGCAGTTCTTC.

There are a few counts of this clonotype. The chain has TRBV12-3 or TRBV12-4 and TRBJ2-7; 8 nucleotides line up with TRBD2. CDR3 length: 14 residues. V shed 3 bases, J shed 5 bases, and the junction held 6 bases outside the gene matches. CDR3 DNA: TGTGCCAGCAGTTTCGGGACTAGATCTAACGAGCAGTACTTC. Its translation: CASSFGTRSNEQYF.

A few counts support this clonotype. The J gene is TRBJ2-7, the V gene TRBV7-2; perhaps TRBD1 as D (6 bases). The CDR3 loop spans 15 amino acids. Looked up from germline, CDR1 is SGHTA and CDR2 is FQGNSA. Trimming cost V 1 base and J 6 bases, with 16 bases left between them. CDR3 protein: CASSLEYRARFEQYF. The CDR3 DNA follows: TGTGCCAGCAGCTTAGAGTACAGGGCAAGGTTCGAGCAGTACTTC.

The chain couples TRBV7-9 to TRBJ1-1; D gene uncertain. CDR1 is SEHNR and CDR2 is FQNEAQ in the germline V gene (reference sequence). The CDR3 is 16 amino acids. The germline V and J ends were trimmed by 4 bases and 0 bases, with 15 bases remaining between them. Here the CDR3 reads CASSYPRSAVNTEAFF. CDR3 bases: TGTGCCAGCAGCTATCCGAGGTCGGCCGTGAACACTGAAGCTTTCTTT.

The chain carries TRBV7-3 and TRBJ1-1, with D perhaps TRBD1 (6 bases). V lost 0 bases to trimming and J lost 5 bases, with 10 bases between them. The CDR3 length is 14 residues. Germline V gene sequence: CDR1 SGHTA, CDR2 FQGTGA. CDR3 sequence: CASSLTPGVTEAFF. The CDR3 DNA reads as TGTGCCAGCAGCTTAACTCCAGGGGTAACTGAAGCTTTCTTT.

The chain joins TRBV6-6 to TRBJ2-1; possible D gene TRBD2, 6 bases. The germline CDR1 and CDR2 sequences are MNHNY and SVGAGI (reference sequence). CDR3 length equals 12 residues. V gave up 6 bases and J gave up 5 bases, with 8 bases separating them. CDR3 in amino acids: CASRTRNNEQFF. In nucleotides, the CDR3 is TGTGCCAGCAGGACTAGGAACAATGAGCAGTTCTTC.